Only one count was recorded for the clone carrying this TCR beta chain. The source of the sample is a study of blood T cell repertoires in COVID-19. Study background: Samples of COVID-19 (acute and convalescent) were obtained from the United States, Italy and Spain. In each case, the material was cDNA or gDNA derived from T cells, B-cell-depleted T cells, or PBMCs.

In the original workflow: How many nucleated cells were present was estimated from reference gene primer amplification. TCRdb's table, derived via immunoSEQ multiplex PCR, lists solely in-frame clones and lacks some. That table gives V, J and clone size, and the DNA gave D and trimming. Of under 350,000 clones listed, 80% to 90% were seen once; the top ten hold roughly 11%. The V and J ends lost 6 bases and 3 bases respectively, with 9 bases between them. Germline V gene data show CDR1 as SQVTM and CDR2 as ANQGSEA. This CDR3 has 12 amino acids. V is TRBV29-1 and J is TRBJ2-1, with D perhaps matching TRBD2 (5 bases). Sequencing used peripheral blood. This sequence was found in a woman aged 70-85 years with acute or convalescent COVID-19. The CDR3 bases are TGCAGCGTAAGCGGCTTCTACAATGAGCAGTTCTTC. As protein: CSVSGFYNEQFF.